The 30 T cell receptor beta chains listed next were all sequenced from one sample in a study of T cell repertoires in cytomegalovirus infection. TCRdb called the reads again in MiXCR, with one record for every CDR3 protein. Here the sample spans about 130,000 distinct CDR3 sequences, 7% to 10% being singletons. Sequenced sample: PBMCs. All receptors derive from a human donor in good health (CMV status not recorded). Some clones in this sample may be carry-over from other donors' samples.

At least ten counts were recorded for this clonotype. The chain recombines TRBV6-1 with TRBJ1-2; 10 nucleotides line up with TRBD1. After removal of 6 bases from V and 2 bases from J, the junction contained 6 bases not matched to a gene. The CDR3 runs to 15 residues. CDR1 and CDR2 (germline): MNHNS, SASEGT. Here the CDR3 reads CASSFGTGANYGYTF. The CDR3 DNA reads TGTGCCAGCAGCTTTGGGACAGGGGCCAACTATGGCTACACCTTC.

In nucleotides, the CDR3 is TGTGCCAGCAGTTTTAGTCAAAACACTGAAGCTTTCTTT. It is translated as CASSFSQNTEAFF. This rearrangement joins TRBV28 to TRBJ1-1; D ambiguous. CDR3 size: 13 residues. Trimming took 3 bases from V and 2 from J, leaving 7 bases between them. Germline CDR1 and CDR2: MDHEN and SYDVKM.

This CDR3 reads CSARGQQPYTQYF. CDR3 DNA: TGCAGTGCTAGGGGACAGCAACCATATACGCAGTATTTT. The chain employs TRBV20-1 and TRBJ2-3; 7 bases align to TRBD1. Per the germline V gene, CDR1 is DFQATT and CDR2 is SNEGSKA (reference sequence). V shed 3 bases and J 7 bases; nucleotides not matched to a gene: 7. The CDR3 is made up of 13 amino acids.

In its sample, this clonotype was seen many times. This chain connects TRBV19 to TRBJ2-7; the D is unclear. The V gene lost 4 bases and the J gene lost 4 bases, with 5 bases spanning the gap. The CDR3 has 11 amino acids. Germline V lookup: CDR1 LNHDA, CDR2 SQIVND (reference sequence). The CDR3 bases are TGTGCCAGTAGTAATAGGTACGAGCAGTACTTC. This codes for CASSNRYEQYF.

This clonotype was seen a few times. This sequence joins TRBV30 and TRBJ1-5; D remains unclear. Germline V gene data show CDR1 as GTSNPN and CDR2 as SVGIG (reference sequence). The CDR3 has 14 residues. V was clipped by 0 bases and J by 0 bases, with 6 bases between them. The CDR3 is CAWSVIYSNQPQHF. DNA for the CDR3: TGTGCCTGGAGTGTAATCTATAGCAATCAGCCCCAGCATTTT.

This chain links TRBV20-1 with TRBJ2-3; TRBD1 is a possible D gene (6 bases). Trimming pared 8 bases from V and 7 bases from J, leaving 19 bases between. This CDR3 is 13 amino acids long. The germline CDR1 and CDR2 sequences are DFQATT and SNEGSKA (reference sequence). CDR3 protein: CSPQRGGVNTQYF. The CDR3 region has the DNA TGCAGTCCTCAGAGAGGGGGTGTGAATACGCAGTATTTT.

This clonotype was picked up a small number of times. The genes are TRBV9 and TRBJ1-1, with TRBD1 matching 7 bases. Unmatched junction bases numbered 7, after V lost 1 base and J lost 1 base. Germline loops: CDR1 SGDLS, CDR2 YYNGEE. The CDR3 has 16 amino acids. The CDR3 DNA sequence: TGTGCCAGCAGCGTAAGTCCGACAGGGCGGAACACTGAAGCTTTCTTT. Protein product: CASSVSPTGRNTEAFF.

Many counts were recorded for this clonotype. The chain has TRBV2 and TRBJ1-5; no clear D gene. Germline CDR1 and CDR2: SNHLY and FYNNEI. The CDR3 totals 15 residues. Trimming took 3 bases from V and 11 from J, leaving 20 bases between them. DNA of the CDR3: TGTGCCAGCAGTGAGACGACAAGGTTTTCTAGGGCCCAGCATTTT. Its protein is CASSETTRFSRAQHF.

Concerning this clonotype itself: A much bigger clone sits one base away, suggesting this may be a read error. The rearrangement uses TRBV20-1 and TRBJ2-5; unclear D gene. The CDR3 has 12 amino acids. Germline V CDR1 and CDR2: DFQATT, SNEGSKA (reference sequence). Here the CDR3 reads CGARKDGETQYF. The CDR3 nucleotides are TGCGGTGCTAGAAAAGATGGGGAGACCCAGTACTTC.

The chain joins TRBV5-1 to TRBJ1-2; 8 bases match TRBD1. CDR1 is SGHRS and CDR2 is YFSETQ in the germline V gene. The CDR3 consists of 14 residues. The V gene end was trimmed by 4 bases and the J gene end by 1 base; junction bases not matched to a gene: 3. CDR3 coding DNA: TGCGCCAGCAGCCCGGGACAGGATAACTATGGCTACACCTTC. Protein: CASSPGQDNYGYTF. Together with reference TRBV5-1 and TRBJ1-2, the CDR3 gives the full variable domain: KAGVTQTPRYLIKTRGQQVTLSCSPISGHRSVSWYQQTPGQGLQFLFEYFSETQRNKGNFPGRFSGRQFSNSRSEMNVSTLELGDSALYLCASSPGQDNYGYTFGSGTRLTVV.

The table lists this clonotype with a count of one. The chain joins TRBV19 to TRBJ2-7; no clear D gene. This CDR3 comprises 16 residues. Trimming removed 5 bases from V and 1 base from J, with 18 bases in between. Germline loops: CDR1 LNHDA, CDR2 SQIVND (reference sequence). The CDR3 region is CASSDLGQANSYEQYF. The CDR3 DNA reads TGTGCCAGTAGTGATCTCGGGCAGGCCAATTCCTACGAGCAGTACTTC.

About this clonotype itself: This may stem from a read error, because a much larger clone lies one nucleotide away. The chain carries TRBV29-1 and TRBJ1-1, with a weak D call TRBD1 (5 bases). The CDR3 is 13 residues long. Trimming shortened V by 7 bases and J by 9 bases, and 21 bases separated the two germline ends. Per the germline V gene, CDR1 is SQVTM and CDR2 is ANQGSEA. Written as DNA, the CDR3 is TGCAGCGGGAGGAAGGGGCTGGGGACTAAAGCTTTCTTT. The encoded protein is CSGRKGLGTKAFF.

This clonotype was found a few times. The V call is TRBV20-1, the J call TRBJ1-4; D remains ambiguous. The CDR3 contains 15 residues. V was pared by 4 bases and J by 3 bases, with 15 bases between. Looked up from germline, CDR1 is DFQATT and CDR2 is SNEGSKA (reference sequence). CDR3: CSATRSGLPNEKLFF. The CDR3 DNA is TGCAGTGCTACTCGGAGTGGACTTCCTAATGAAAAACTGTTTTTT.

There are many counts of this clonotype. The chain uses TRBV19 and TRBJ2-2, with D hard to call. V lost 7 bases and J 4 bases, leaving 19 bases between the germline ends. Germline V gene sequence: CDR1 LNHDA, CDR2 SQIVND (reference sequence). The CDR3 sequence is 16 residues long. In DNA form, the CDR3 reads TGTGCCAGTACCCTCAGATCGGGCCCTTTCACCGGGGAGCTGTTTTTT. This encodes CASTLRSGPFTGELFF.

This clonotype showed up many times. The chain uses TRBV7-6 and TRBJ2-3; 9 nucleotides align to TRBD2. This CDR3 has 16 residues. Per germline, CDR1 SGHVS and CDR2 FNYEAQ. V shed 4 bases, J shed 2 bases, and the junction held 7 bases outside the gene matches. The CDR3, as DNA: TGTGCCAGCAGCTCCTTAGCGGGAGCGCACACAGATACGCAGTATTTT. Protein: CASSSLAGAHTDTQYF.

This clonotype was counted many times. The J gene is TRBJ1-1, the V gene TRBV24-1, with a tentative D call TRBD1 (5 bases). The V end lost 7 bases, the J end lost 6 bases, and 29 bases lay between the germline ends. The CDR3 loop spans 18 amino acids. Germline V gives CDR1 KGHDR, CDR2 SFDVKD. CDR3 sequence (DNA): TGTGCCACCAGGCCGGATGTTCGGGGCGCCGGGGGAGTCGCTGAAGCTTTCTTT. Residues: CATRPDVRGAGGVAEAFF.

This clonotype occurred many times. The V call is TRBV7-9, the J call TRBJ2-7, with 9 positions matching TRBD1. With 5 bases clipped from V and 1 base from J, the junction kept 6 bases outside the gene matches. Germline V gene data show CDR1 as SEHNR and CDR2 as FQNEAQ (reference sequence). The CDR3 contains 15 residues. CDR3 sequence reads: CASSPSGQGSYEQYF. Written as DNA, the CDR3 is TGTGCCAGCAGCCCCTCCGGACAGGGGTCCTACGAGCAGTACTTC.

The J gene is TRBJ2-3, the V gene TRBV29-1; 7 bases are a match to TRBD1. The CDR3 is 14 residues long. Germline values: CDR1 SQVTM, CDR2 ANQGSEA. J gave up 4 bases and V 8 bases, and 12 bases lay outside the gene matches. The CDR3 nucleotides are TGCAGCACTGCGCGTGTCCAGGGGGCAGATACGCAGTATTTT. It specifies CSTARVQGADTQYF.

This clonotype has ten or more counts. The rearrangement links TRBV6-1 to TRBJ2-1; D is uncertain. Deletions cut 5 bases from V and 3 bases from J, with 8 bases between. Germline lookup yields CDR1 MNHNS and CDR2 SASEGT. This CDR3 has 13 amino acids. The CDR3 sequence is CASSHVHYNEQFF. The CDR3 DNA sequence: TGTGCCAGCAGTCACGTGCACTACAATGAGCAGTTCTTC.

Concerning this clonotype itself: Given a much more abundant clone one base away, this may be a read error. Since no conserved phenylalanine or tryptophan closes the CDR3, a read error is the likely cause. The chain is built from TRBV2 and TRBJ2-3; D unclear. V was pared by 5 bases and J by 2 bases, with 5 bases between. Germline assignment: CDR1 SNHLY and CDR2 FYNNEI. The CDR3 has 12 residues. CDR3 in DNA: TGTGCCAGCAGTCGAATCACAGATACGCAGTATTCT. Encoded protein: CASSRITDTQYS.

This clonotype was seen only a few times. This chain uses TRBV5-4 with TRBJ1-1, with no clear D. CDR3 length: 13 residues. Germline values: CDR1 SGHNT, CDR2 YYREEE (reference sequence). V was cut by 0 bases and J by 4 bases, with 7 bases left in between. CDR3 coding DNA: TGTGCCAGCAGCTTGGACGGTATCACTGAAGCTTTCTTT. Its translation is CASSLDGITEAFF.

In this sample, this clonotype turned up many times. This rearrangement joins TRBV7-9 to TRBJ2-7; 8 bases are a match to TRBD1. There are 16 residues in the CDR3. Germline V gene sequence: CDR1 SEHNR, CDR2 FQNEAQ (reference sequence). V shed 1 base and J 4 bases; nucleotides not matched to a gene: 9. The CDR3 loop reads CASSLGTGRLQYEQYF. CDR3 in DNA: TGTGCCAGCAGCTTAGGGACAGGGAGACTCCAGTACGAGCAGTACTTC.

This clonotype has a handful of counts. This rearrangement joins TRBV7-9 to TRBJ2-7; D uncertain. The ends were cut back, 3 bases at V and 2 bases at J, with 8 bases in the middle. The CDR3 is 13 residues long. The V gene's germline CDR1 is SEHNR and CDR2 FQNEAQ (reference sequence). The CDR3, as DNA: TGTGCCAGCAGCTTCGGCTTCACCTACGAGCAGTACTTC. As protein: CASSFGFTYEQYF.

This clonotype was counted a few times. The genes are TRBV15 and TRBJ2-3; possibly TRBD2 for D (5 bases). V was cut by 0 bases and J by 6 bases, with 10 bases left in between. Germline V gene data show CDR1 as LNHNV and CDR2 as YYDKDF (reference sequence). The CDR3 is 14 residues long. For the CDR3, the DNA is TGTGCCACCAGCAGAGATGGCGGGTCGGATACGCAGTATTTT. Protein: CATSRDGGSDTQYF. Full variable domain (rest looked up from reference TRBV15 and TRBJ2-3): DAMVIQNPRYQVTQFGKPVTLSCSQTLNHNVMYWYQQKSSQAPKLLFHYYDKDFNNEADTPDNFQSRRPNTSFCFLDIRSPGLGDTAMYLCATSRDGGSDTQYFGPGTRLTVL.

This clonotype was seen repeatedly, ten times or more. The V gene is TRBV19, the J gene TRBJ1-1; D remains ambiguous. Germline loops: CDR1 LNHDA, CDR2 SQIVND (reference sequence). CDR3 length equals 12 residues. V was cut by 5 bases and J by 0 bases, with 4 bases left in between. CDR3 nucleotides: TGTGCCAGTAGTTACATGAACACTGAAGCTTTCTTT. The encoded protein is CASSYMNTEAFF.

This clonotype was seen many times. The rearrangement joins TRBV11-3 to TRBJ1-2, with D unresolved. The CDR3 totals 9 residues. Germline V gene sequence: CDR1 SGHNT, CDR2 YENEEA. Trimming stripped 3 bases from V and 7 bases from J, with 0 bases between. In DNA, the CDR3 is TGTGCCAGCAGCTTTGGCTACACCTTC. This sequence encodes CASSFGYTF.

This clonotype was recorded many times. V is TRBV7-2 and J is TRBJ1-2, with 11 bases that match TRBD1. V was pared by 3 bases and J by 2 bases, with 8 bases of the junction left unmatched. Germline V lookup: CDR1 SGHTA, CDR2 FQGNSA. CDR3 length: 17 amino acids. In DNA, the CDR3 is TGTGCCAGCAGCTTGACGAGGACAGGGGGCCAGAACTATGGCTACACCTTC. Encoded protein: CASSLTRTGGQNYGYTF.

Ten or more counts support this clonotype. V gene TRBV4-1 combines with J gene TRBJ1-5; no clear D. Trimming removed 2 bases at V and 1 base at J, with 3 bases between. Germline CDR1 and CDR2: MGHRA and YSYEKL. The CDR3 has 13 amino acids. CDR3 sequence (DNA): TGCGCCAGCAGCCAACAGAGCAATCAGCCCCAGCATTTT. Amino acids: CASSQQSNQPQHF.

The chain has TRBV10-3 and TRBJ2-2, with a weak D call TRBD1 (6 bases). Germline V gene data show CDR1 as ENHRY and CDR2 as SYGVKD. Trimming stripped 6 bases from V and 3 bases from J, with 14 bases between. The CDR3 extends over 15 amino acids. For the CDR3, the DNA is TGTGCCATCAGCCCCGGGACATCCTACACCGGGGAGCTGTTTTTT. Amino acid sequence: CAISPGTSYTGELFF.

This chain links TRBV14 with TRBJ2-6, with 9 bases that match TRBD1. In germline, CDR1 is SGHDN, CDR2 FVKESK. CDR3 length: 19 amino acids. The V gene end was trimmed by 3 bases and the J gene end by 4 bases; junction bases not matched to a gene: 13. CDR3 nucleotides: TGTGCCAGCAGCCACGATCATAGGGACAGGGTGTTGGGGGCCAACGTCCTGACTTTC. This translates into CASSHDHRDRVLGANVLTF.